These 30 T cell receptor beta chains share one sample of origin, sequenced in a study of post-analysis software for immune sequencing data. Study conclusions and caveats: Patients had higher frequencies than controls of about five TRBV segments, including TRBV5-6, TRBV5-1 and TRBV20-1.

Built from TCR beta cDNA, the libraries had unique molecular identifiers in them. TCRdb fed the PCR reads into MiXCR, producing one record per CDR3 protein. The sample carries about 540,000 distinct CDR3 sequences, about a third recorded once. These TCRs are of unknown antigen specificity. The sequenced sample consisted of blood. The receptors shown here come from a girl aged 2-17 years with multiple sclerosis.

This clonotype was seen more than once but under ten times. This could be a read error, since a much larger clone is one nucleotide away. The chain employs TRBV6-2 or TRBV6-3 and TRBJ1-2; tentatively, D is TRBD1 (6 bases). The CDR3 totals 15 residues. Trimming removed 8 bases at V and 5 bases at J, with 21 bases between. CDR1 is MNHEY and CDR2 is SVGEGT in the germline V gene. The DNA of the CDR3 is TGTGCCAGCTCTACTGACAGGCCTCGGGAGTATGGCTACACCTTC. It yields the protein CASSTDRPREYGYTF.

There are many counts of this clonotype. The V and J genes are TRBV7-2 and TRBJ2-5, with TRBD1 matching 7 bases. J was trimmed by 1 base and V by 5 bases; bases with no gene match: 13. The CDR3 spans 17 residues. CDR1 and CDR2 (germline): SGHTA, FQGNSA. CDR3 DNA sequence: TGTGCCAGCAGCAAGGGGGCCCGGAAAAGTACCCAAGAGACCCAGTACTTC. This gives the protein CASSKGARKSTQETQYF.

V usage is TRBV4-1 and J usage is TRBJ2-5; possibly TRBD1 or TRBD2 for D (5 bases each). Matching the DNA end better, TRBJ2-7 makes the J call doubtful. This CDR3 spans 16 amino acids. Germline values: CDR1 MGHRA, CDR2 YSYEKL. CDR3 bases: TGCGCCAGCAGCCCGCGTGTGGGGGTGGGAGTGAACGAGCAGTACTTC. Its translation: CASSPRVGVGVNEQYF.

The chain is built from TRBV21-1 and TRBJ2-5; the table's D call, TRBD2, was not checked against the DNA. TRBV21-1 is a pseudogene segment. The CDR3 is made up of 13 amino acids. The CDR3 DNA sequence: TGTGCCAGCAGTCTGGAGGAACAAGAGACCCAGTACTTT. This sequence encodes CASSLEEQETQYF.

The chain combines TRBV20-1 with TRBJ1-2; no definite D call. V was clipped by 3 bases and J by 4 bases, with 12 bases between them. This CDR3 is 13 amino acids long. Germline V CDR1 and CDR2: DFQATT, SNEGSKA (reference sequence). The CDR3 DNA follows: TGCAGTGCTAGCATTCTGGAGGCCTATGGCTACACCTTC. Translated: CSASILEAYGYTF.

V gene TRBV9 combines with J gene TRBJ2-3; 7 nucleotides agree with TRBD1. CDR3 length equals 14 residues. Germline-derived CDR1 and CDR2 are SGDLS and YYNGEE. The V segment lost 3 bases and the J segment 4 bases; nucleotides outside the gene matches: 5. The CDR3 region has the DNA TGTGCCAGCAGCGCCGTCGGGACAGCAGATACGCAGTATTTT. It specifies CASSAVGTADTQYF.

In its sample, this clonotype was seen a few times. The chain carries TRBV5-1 and TRBJ2-5; TRBD1 is a possible D gene (6 bases). Deletions cut 3 bases from V and 4 bases from J, with 22 bases between. The CDR3 contains 17 residues. Germline lookup yields CDR1 SGHRS and CDR2 YFSETQ. The CDR3 DNA follows: TGCGCCAGCAGCTCCGATGCCGTTACAGGGAGCGGAGAGACCCAGTACTTC. Translating it yields CASSSDAVTGSGETQYF.

The chain has TRBV6-2 or TRBV6-3 and TRBJ2-2; 8 bases are shared with TRBD2. This CDR3 region has 15 residues. V gave up 0 bases and J gave up 6 bases; unmatched junction bases: 3. Germline values: CDR1 MNHEY, CDR2 SVGEGT. The CDR3 reads CASSYSGLGPGELFF. The DNA of the CDR3 is TGTGCCAGCAGTTACTCGGGACTAGGTCCCGGGGAGCTGTTTTTT.

The chain is built from TRBV4-1 and TRBJ2-7, with D maybe TRBD1 (6 bases). Germline V lookup: CDR1 MGHRA, CDR2 YSYEKL. V was clipped by 2 bases and J by 6 bases, with 11 bases between them. The CDR3 consists of 13 residues. Here the CDR3 DNA reads TGCGCCAGCAGCCAATCGACAGGCACCGAGCAGTACTTC. Translation: CASSQSTGTEQYF.

This rearrangement joins TRBV18 to TRBJ1-6, with TRBD1 matching 7 bases. CDR3 length: 17 amino acids. The J segment lost 3 bases and the V segment lost 4 bases, leaving 9 bases of the junction unmatched. Looked up from germline, CDR1 is KGHSH and CDR2 is LQKENI. The CDR3 region has the DNA TGTGCCAGCTCACAGCAGGGACAGACCTTCTATAATTCACCCCTCCACTTT. It codes for CASSQQGQTFYNSPLHF.

V usage is TRBV29-1 and J usage is TRBJ1-1, with D unresolved. V gave up 4 bases and J gave up 4 bases, with 7 bases separating them. This CDR3 is 11 amino acids long. Germline V lookup: CDR1 SQVTM, CDR2 ANQGSEA. The CDR3 protein is CSVVDLTEAFF. The CDR3 nucleotides are TGCAGCGTTGTTGACCTCACTGAAGCTTTCTTT. Full variable domain (remainder filled in from reference TRBV29-1 and TRBJ1-1): SAVISQKPSRDICQRGTSLTIQCQVDSQVTMMFWYRQQPGQSLTLIATANQGSEATYESGFVIDKFPISRPNLTFSTLTVSNMSPEDSSIYLCSVVDLTEAFFGQGTRLTVV.

The CDR3 loop is CASSLWGGGAPQNTEAFF. The CDR3 coding sequence is TGTGCCAGCAGTTTATGGGGCGGGGGGGCTCCGCAGAACACTGAAGCTTTCTTT. V is TRBV28 and J is TRBJ1-1, with D maybe TRBD1 (6 bases). The CDR3 runs 18 residues. V gave up 0 bases and J gave up 1 base, with 18 bases separating them. Germline V CDR1 and CDR2: MDHEN, SYDVKM.

Only a few counts were recorded for this clonotype. The chain is built from TRBV20-1 and TRBJ2-5; either TRBD1 or TRBD2 may supply D (6 bases each). Germline V CDR1 and CDR2: DFQATT, SNEGSKA (reference sequence). This CDR3 is built from 18 residues. With 0 bases removed from V and 3 bases from J, the gap between germline ends came to 23 bases. The CDR3: CSARDRGGRSITEETQYF. For the CDR3, the DNA is TGCAGTGCTAGAGATCGTGGGGGGCGGTCGATCACTGAAGAGACCCAGTACTTC.

J is TRBJ2-3 and V is TRBV20-1; TRBD2 agrees at 12 bases. This CDR3 contains 16 residues. Germline V gives CDR1 DFQATT, CDR2 SNEGSKA (reference sequence). V gave up 5 bases and J gave up 4 bases; unmatched junction bases: 10. The DNA for the CDR3 is TGCAGTGCTCCCGATTGGACTAGCGGGGTAGCAGATACGCAGTATTTT. As protein: CSAPDWTSGVADTQYF.

This clonotype appeared a few times. The rearrangement joins TRBV28 to TRBJ2-1; possible D gene TRBD2, 7 bases. The germline CDR1 and CDR2 sequences are MDHEN and SYDVKM. The V and J ends lost 7 bases and 4 bases respectively, with 20 bases between them. The CDR3 consists of 16 residues. The CDR3 sequence: CASTPRGAIKYNEQFF. The CDR3 coding sequence is TGTGCCAGCACCCCACGGGGGGCGATCAAATACAATGAGCAGTTCTTC.

The CDR3 DNA is TGTGCCAGCAGCGCAGGACAGTACACAGATACGCAGTATTTT. It specifies CASSAGQYTDTQYF. The chain links TRBV7-9 to TRBJ2-3; maybe TRBD1 (6 bases). From germline, CDR1 is SEHNR and CDR2 FQNEAQ (reference sequence). The CDR3 has 14 amino acids. V gave up 5 bases and J gave up 2 bases, with 11 bases separating them.

The V call is TRBV29-1, the J call TRBJ1-1; tentative D call: TRBD1 (5 bases). The CDR3 extends over 12 amino acids. Germline CDR1 is SQVTM and CDR2 is ANQGSEA. Trimming removed 4 bases at V and 7 bases at J, with 13 bases between. The CDR3 protein is CSVGPAQGEAFF. Here the CDR3 DNA reads TGCAGCGTTGGTCCCGCCCAGGGTGAAGCTTTCTTT.

The genes are TRBV20-1 and TRBJ2-7, with D possibly TRBD1 on 6 matching bases. CDR3 size: 13 residues. Germline V CDR1 and CDR2: DFQATT, SNEGSKA (reference sequence). The V end was cut by 6 bases, the J end by 2 bases, with 14 bases between. The DNA for the CDR3 is TGCAGTGCCACCGTGGACAGTGCCTACGAGCAGTACTTC. Protein: CSATVDSAYEQYF.

J is TRBJ2-1 and V is TRBV7-9; 7 bases are a match to TRBD1. The junction had 8 bases not matched to a gene; V was cut back by 5 bases and J by 4 bases. Germline-derived CDR1 and CDR2 are SEHNR and FQNEAQ (reference sequence). The CDR3 contains 15 residues. CDR3 region: CASSVDRAMYNEQFF. The CDR3 region has the DNA TGTGCCAGCAGCGTTGACAGGGCAATGTACAATGAGCAGTTCTTC.

This clonotype was detected many times. This chain links TRBV25-1 with TRBJ2-1; 7 nucleotides align to TRBD1. The CDR3 spans 13 residues. V lost 7 bases to trimming and J lost 4 bases; unmatched junction nucleotides: 4. Germline CDR1 MGHDK, CDR2 SYGVNS. The CDR3 DNA follows: TGTGCCAGCAAAGGGGGACAGTACAATGAGCAGTTCTTC. It codes for CASKGGQYNEQFF.

The chain is built from TRBV7-2 and TRBJ2-3, with 13 bases matching TRBD2. Unmatched junction bases numbered 11, after V lost 5 bases and J lost 3 bases. Germline V gene sequence: CDR1 SGHTA, CDR2 FQGNSA. CDR3 size: 18 residues. The CDR3 nucleotides are TGTGCCAGCAGCGGCGCCGGGACTAGCGGGGTGGGGACAGATACGCAGTATTTT. Amino acid sequence: CASSGAGTSGVGTDTQYF.

The gene calls are TRBV14 and TRBJ1-1; TRBD1 agrees at 8 bases. The CDR3 consists of 13 residues. Trimming took 6 bases from V and 6 from J; bases not matched to a gene: 6. Germline V lookup: CDR1 SGHDN, CDR2 FVKESK. Written as DNA, the CDR3 is TGTGCCAGCAGACTTGGGACAGGCCCTGAAGCTTTCTTT. Amino acids: CASRLGTGPEAFF. The full variable domain, rest sourced from reference TRBV14 and TRBJ1-1, is EAGVTQFPSHSVIEKGQTVTLRCDPISGHDNLYWYRRVMGKEIKFLLHFVKESKQDESGMPNNRFLAERTGGTYSTLKVQPAELEDSGVYFCASRLGTGPEAFFGQGTRLTVV.

The chain employs TRBV15 and TRBJ2-5; 9 nucleotides agree with TRBD2. The CDR3 is 16 residues long. Germline V CDR1 and CDR2: LNHNV, YYDKDF (reference sequence). Trimming at V came to 0 bases and at J to 6 bases, leaving 8 bases not matched to a gene. The CDR3 here is CATSRDLAGDGKTQYF. The CDR3 coding sequence is TGTGCCACCAGCAGAGATTTAGCGGGGGACGGGAAGACCCAGTACTTC.

This chain connects TRBV5-1 to TRBJ1-1; weak D call: TRBD1 (5 bases). Trimming removed 4 bases from V and 4 bases from J, with 11 bases in between. Per the germline V gene, CDR1 is SGHRS and CDR2 is YFSETQ. This CDR3 region has 13 residues. The chain's CDR3 is CASSPGPSTEAFF. CDR3 DNA sequence: TGCGCCAGCAGCCCAGGGCCGTCCACTGAAGCTTTCTTT.

V is TRBV5-1 and J is TRBJ1-2; possibly TRBD1 for D (5 bases). In germline, CDR1 is SGHRS, CDR2 YFSETQ. The CDR3 has 14 amino acids. V lost 7 bases and J 5 bases, leaving 18 bases between the germline ends. The CDR3 region is CASAASTASYGYTF. CDR3 DNA sequence: TGCGCCAGCGCGGCTTCGACAGCTTCTTATGGCTACACCTTC.

This clonotype was seen ten or more times. The chain couples TRBV12-3 or TRBV12-4 to TRBJ2-3; D possibly uses TRBD1 or TRBD2 (5 bases each). With 8 bases removed from V and 0 bases from J, the gap between germline ends came to 12 bases. The CDR3 spans 14 residues. CDR3 nucleotides: TGTGCCAGCTCTAGAGGGACGAGCACAGATACGCAGTATTTT. Amino acids: CASSRGTSTDTQYF.

In this sample, this clonotype turned up a few times. This chain links TRBV27 with TRBJ2-7; the D is unclear. Trimming shortened V by 0 bases and J by 3 bases, and 12 bases separated the two germline ends. Germline CDR1 is MNHEY and CDR2 is SMNVEV (reference sequence). The CDR3 extends over 15 amino acids. The CDR3 sequence is CASSLSYGRFYEQYF. In DNA form, the CDR3 reads TGTGCCAGCAGTTTATCATATGGTAGATTCTACGAGCAGTACTTC.

The gene calls are TRBV4-1 and TRBJ1-2; D remains ambiguous. The CDR3 is 14 amino acids. V gave up 1 base and J gave up 5 bases, with 11 bases separating them. In germline, CDR1 is MGHRA, CDR2 YSYEKL. The chain's CDR3 is CASSQGGQIYGYTF. CDR3 bases: TGCGCCAGCAGCCAAGGAGGGCAAATATATGGCTACACCTTC.

This clonotype was seen only a few times. Here the CDR3 reads CSARGMADNQPQHF. The CDR3 bases are TGCAGTGCTCGGGGGATGGCAGATAATCAGCCCCAGCATTTT. The chain joins TRBV20-1 to TRBJ1-5, with D perhaps TRBD1 (5 bases). Trimming took 5 bases from V and 4 from J, leaving 15 bases between them. Germline loops: CDR1 DFQATT, CDR2 SNEGSKA (reference sequence). There are 14 residues in the CDR3.

Note on this clonotype: Given a much more abundant clone one base away, this may be a read error. The chain couples TRBV6-6 to TRBJ2-7; 7 bases fit TRBD1. The V gene's germline CDR1 is MNHNY and CDR2 SVGAGI (reference sequence). The CDR3 loop spans 16 amino acids. CDR3 sequence reads: CACSPDDRASSYEQYF. The DNA for the CDR3 is TGTGCCTGCAGCCCAGACGACAGGGCATCCTCCTACGAGCAGTACTTC.